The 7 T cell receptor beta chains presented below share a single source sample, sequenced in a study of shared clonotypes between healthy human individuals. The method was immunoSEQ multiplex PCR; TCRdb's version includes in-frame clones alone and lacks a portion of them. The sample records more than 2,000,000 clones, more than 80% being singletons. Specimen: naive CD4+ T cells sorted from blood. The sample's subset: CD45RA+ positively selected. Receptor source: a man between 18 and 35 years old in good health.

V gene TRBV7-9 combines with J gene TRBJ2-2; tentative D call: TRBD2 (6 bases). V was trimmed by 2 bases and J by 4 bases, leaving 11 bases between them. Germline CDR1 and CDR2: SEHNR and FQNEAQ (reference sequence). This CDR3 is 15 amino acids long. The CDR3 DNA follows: TGTGCCAGCAGCTTACCTCGGACTATCACCGGGGAGCTGTTTTTT. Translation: CASSLPRTITGELFF. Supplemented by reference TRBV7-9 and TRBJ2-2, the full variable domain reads DTGVSQNPRHKITKRGQNVTFRCDPISEHNRLYWYRQTLGQGPEFLTYFQNEAQLEKSRLLSDRFSAERPKGSFSTLEIQRTEQGDSAMYLCASSLPRTITGELFFGEGSRLTVL.

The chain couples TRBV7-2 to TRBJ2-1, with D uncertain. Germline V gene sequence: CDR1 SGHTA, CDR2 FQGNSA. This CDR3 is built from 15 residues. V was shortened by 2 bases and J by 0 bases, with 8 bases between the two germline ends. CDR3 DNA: TGTGCCAGCAGCTTAAGACAAAACTCCTACAATGAGCAGTTCTTC. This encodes CASSLRQNSYNEQFF.

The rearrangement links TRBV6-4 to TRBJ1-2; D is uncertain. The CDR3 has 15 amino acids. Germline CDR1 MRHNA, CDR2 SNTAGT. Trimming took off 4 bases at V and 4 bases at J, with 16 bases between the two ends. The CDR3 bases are TGTGCCAGCAGTGCGTTTCCCGACGGCAGCTATGGCTACACCTTC. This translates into CASSAFPDGSYGYTF.

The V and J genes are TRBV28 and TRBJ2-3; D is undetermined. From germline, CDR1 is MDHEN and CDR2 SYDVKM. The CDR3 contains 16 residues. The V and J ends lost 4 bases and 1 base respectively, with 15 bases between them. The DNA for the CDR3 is TGTGCCAGCAGTTCTCTAGGGCTCCCAGGCACAGATACGCAGTATTTT. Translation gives CASSSLGLPGTDTQYF.

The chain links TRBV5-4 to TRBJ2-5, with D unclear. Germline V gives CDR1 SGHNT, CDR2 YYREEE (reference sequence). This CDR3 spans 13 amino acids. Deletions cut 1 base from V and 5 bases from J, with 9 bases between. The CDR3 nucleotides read TGTGCCAGCAGCTTGAACCCGGGCGAGACCCAGTACTTC. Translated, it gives CASSLNPGETQYF.

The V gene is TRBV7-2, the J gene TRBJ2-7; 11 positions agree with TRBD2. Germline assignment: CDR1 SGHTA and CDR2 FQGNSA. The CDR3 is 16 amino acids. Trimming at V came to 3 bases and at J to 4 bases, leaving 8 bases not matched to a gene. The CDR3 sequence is CASSFAGTSGVYEQYF. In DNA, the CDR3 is TGTGCCAGCAGCTTCGCCGGGACTAGCGGAGTGTACGAGCAGTACTTC.

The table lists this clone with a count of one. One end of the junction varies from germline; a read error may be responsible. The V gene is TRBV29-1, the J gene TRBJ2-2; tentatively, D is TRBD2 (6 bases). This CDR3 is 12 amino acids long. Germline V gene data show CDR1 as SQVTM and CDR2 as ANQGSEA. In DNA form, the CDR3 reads TGCAGCGTGGAAGCGGGCGCCGGGGAGCTGTTTTTT. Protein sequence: CSVEAGAGELFF.